The 32 T cell receptor beta chains reported below all come from one sample, sequenced in a study of CD8 T cells in Susac syndrome. Random hexamers were used to reverse transcribe roughly 0.45 to 1 ug of RNA. TCRdb recomputed calls from the immunoSEQ multiplex PCR reads with MiXCR, one row per CDR3 protein. The sample includes 150,000 to 200,000 distinct CDR3 sequences, approximately 95% seen only once; the top ten take about 0.094%. The specimen was CD4+ T cells from PBMCs. These receptors all stem from a human donor with multiple sclerosis.

The chain links TRBV10-3 to TRBJ2-7, with TRBD2 matching 9 bases. Germline CDR1 reads ENHRY; CDR2 reads SYGVKD. With 7 bases clipped from V and 0 bases from J, the junction kept 4 bases outside the gene matches. The CDR3 runs 14 residues. CDR3 nucleotide sequence: TGTGCCATCAATCGTAGCGGGAGCTCCTACGAGCAGTACTTC. It translates to CAINRSGSSYEQYF.

J is TRBJ2-1 and V is TRBV27; D is perhaps TRBD2 (6 bases). Trimming cost V 5 bases and J 10 bases, with 15 bases left between them. The CDR3 runs 13 residues. The V gene's germline CDR1 is MNHEY and CDR2 SMNVEV (reference sequence). For the CDR3, the DNA is TGTGCCAGCAGTCGGTGGCGGGATTACGAGCAGTTCTTC. This gives the protein CASSRWRDYEQFF.

This rearrangement joins TRBV12-3 or TRBV12-4 to TRBJ1-5, with D possibly TRBD1 on 5 matching bases. Between the trimmed V and J ends, which lost 6 bases and 6 bases, there was a span of 18 bases. The CDR3 totals 15 residues. CDR3 sequence (DNA): TGTGCCAGCAGATCCGGGACGGAGATCCGTCAGCCCCAGCATTTT. Translating it yields CASRSGTEIRQPQHF.

The chain uses TRBV7-2 and TRBJ1-1; 9 bases agree with TRBD1. From germline, CDR1 is SGHTA and CDR2 FQGNSA. This CDR3 is 15 amino acids long. V shed 5 bases and J 1 base; nucleotides not matched to a gene: 5. CDR3 residues: CASSQQGAGNTEAFF. In DNA form, the CDR3 reads TGTGCCAGCAGCCAACAGGGGGCGGGGAACACTGAAGCTTTCTTT.

This sequence joins TRBV12-3 or TRBV12-4 and TRBJ1-5; D remains ambiguous. V lost 5 bases and J lost 3, with 5 bases in between. The CDR3 spans 12 residues. The CDR3 sequence is CASSRHNQPQHF. The CDR3 DNA reads TGTGCCAGCAGTCGCCACAATCAGCCCCAGCATTTT.

The CDR3 loop reads CASSFEPVTGSYTF. The CDR3 DNA reads TGTGCCAGCAGCTTCGAGCCCGTGACAGGGAGCTACACCTTC. This chain links TRBV5-6 with TRBJ1-2; 7 bases align to TRBD1. J lost 9 bases, V lost 2 bases, and 10 bases had no gene match. CDR3 length equals 14 residues. The V gene's germline CDR1 is SGHDT and CDR2 YYEEEE.

V usage is TRBV24-1 and J usage is TRBJ2-1; D is unclear. Germline V CDR1 and CDR2: KGHDR, SFDVKD. V lost 8 bases to trimming and J lost 6 bases, with 10 bases between them. The CDR3 runs to 12 residues. The CDR3: CATNGGSNEQFF. The CDR3 coding sequence is TGTGCCACCAATGGCGGCTCCAATGAGCAGTTCTTC.

The CDR3 is CASSYLHGDSYEQYF. The CDR3 nucleotides read TGTGCCAGCAGTTACTTACACGGAGACTCCTACGAGCAGTACTTC. The genes are TRBV6-5 and TRBJ2-7; D is ambiguous. The CDR3 totals 15 residues. V lost 1 base and J 0 bases, leaving 10 bases between the germline ends. Per germline, CDR1 MNHEY and CDR2 SVGAGI.

This clonotype was seen only once. This chain links TRBV6-5 with TRBJ1-4; maybe TRBD1 (5 bases). V was shortened by 5 bases and J by 3 bases, with 13 bases between the two germline ends. Germline CDR1 and CDR2: MNHEY and SVGAGI. The CDR3 contains 15 residues. The CDR3 spells CASSTGGHANEKLFF. The CDR3 coding sequence is TGTGCCAGCAGTACCGGGGGTCATGCTAATGAAAAACTGTTTTTT.

The chain has TRBV6-2 or TRBV6-3 and TRBJ1-1; no firm D call. This CDR3 has 13 residues. V shed 5 bases and J shed 3 bases, with 10 bases lying between them. The V gene's germline CDR1 is MNHEY and CDR2 SVGEGT. Here the CDR3 reads CASSRSSYTEAFF. The DNA for the CDR3 is TGTGCCAGCAGTAGAAGTTCGTACACTGAAGCTTTCTTT.

The chain recombines TRBV7-2 with TRBJ1-4; TRBD1 aligns across 9 bases. The V segment lost 3 bases and the J segment 8 bases; nucleotides outside the gene matches: 4. The germline gives CDR1 SGHTA, CDR2 FQGNSA. The CDR3 runs 14 residues. CDR3 coding DNA: TGTGCCAGCAGCTTCGACAGGGGGGACGAAAAACTGTTTTTT. Protein: CASSFDRGDEKLFF. Complete variable domain (other parts from reference TRBV7-2 and TRBJ1-4): GAGVSQSPSNKVTEKGKDVELRCDPISGHTALYWYRQSLGQGLEFLIYFQGNSAPDKSGLPSDRFSAERTGGSVSTLTIQRTQQEDSAVYLCASSFDRGDEKLFFGSGTQLSVL.

This clonotype showed up just once. The rearrangement uses TRBV7-3 and TRBJ2-3, with 7 positions matching TRBD2. The CDR3 runs to 12 residues. Trimming at V came to 8 bases and at J to 7 bases, leaving 6 bases not matched to a gene. Germline V gene sequence: CDR1 SGHTA, CDR2 FQGTGA. Here the CDR3 DNA reads TGTGCCAGCGGCGGGAGCGGTAATACGCAGTATTTT. Residues: CASGGSGNTQYF.

This sequence joins TRBV7-2 and TRBJ2-7; weak D call: TRBD2 (8 bases). Germline V gene data show CDR1 as SGHTA and CDR2 as FQGNSA. V dropped 6 bases and J dropped 4 bases, with 16 bases sitting between them. There are 14 residues in the CDR3. CDR3 protein: CASRRSGTEYEQYF. CDR3 DNA: TGTGCCAGCAGACGTAGCGGGACAGAGTACGAGCAGTACTTC.

The genes are TRBV6-2 or TRBV6-3 and TRBJ1-5; 7 bases map to TRBD1. The germline V gene has CDR1 MNHEY and CDR2 SVGEGT. This CDR3 spans 15 amino acids. Unmatched junction bases numbered 11, after V lost 6 bases and J lost 6 bases. The CDR3 here is CASRDSRDRTQPQHF. As DNA, the CDR3 is TGTGCCAGCAGGGATTCCCGGGACAGAACTCAGCCCCAGCATTTT.

The chain links TRBV30 to TRBJ2-1; 9 bases align to TRBD2. The V gene end was trimmed by 0 bases and the J gene end by 6 bases; junction bases not matched to a gene: 3. CDR1 GTSNPN and CDR2 SVGIG come from the germline V gene (reference sequence). The CDR3 runs 14 residues. This CDR3 is CAWSVGLAPNEQFF. The CDR3 DNA reads as TGTGCCTGGAGTGTCGGACTAGCGCCCAATGAGCAGTTCTTC.

The V call is TRBV30, the J call TRBJ2-2, with 8 bases identical to TRBD2. The length of the CDR3 is 14 residues. The germline CDR1 and CDR2 sequences are GTSNPN and SVGIG (reference sequence). V gave up 2 bases and J gave up 7 bases; unmatched junction bases: 6. The DNA for the CDR3 is TGTGCCTGGAGTAGAGCGGGAGTAGGCGGGGAGCTGTTTTTT. Translated, it gives CAWSRAGVGGELFF.

The V gene is TRBV9, the J gene TRBJ2-7; D is tentatively TRBD1 or TRBD2 (5 bases each). The germline gives CDR1 SGDLS, CDR2 YYNGEE. The V and J ends lost 4 bases and 4 bases respectively, with 18 bases between them. The CDR3 extends over 15 amino acids. The CDR3 DNA is TGTGCCAGCAGCCAATCTTGGGGACCCTTTTACGAGCAGTACTTC. Protein: CASSQSWGPFYEQYF.

The chain links TRBV20-1 to TRBJ2-5, with a weak D call TRBD1 (6 bases). Germline CDR1 and CDR2: DFQATT and SNEGSKA (reference sequence). The CDR3 has 14 residues. Deletions cut 1 base from V and 5 bases from J, with 14 bases between. CDR3 residues: CSARGVQGEETQYF. The CDR3 DNA reads as TGCAGTGCTAGAGGAGTACAGGGTGAGGAGACCCAGTACTTC.

The rearrangement uses TRBV6-5 and TRBJ1-2; the match to TRBD1 covers 7 bases. The CDR3 loop spans 15 amino acids. The V and J ends lost 6 bases and 3 bases, in that order; junction bases with no gene match: 10. The germline V gene encodes CDR1 MNHEY and CDR2 SVGAGI. The DNA for the CDR3 is TGTGCCAGCAGCCGAAACGGACAGGTTGACTATGGCTACACCTTC. Protein product: CASSRNGQVDYGYTF.

The chain employs TRBV6-2 or TRBV6-3 and TRBJ2-7; 10 bases are a match to TRBD1. The trim removed 8 bases at V and 1 base at J, leaving 2 bases unmatched. The CDR3 totals 13 residues. The V gene's germline CDR1 is MNHEY and CDR2 SVGEGT. The CDR3 spells CASGGQGSYEQYF. DNA for the CDR3: TGTGCCAGCGGGGGACAGGGGTCCTACGAGCAGTACTTC.

The V gene is TRBV5-1, the J gene TRBJ2-1; D may match TRBD1 or TRBD2 (5 bases each). The germline gives CDR1 SGHRS, CDR2 YFSETQ. The CDR3 covers 13 residues. V lost 10 bases and J lost 2, with 13 bases in between. The CDR3 DNA reads TGCGCCTCCGGGGCCCTAACCTACAATGAGCAGTTCTTC. This sequence encodes CASGALTYNEQFF.

The J gene is TRBJ2-7, the V gene TRBV2, with 7 bases aligning to TRBD1. Germline V gene lookup returns CDR1 SNHLY and CDR2 FYNNEI. The V gene end was trimmed by 6 bases and the J gene end by 7 bases; junction bases not matched to a gene: 9. The CDR3 consists of 13 residues. The CDR3 DNA follows: TGTGCCAGCAGAGCTGAGGGGGCCGGGGAGCAGTACTTC. As protein: CASRAEGAGEQYF.

A single count supports this clonotype. The rearrangement joins TRBV5-4 to TRBJ2-3; D is ambiguous. This CDR3 has 13 residues. The germline gives CDR1 SGHNT, CDR2 YYREEE (reference sequence). Between the trimmed V and J ends, which lost 4 bases and 2 bases, there was a span of 8 bases. The CDR3 is CASSQFYTDTQYF. As DNA, the CDR3 is TGTGCCAGCAGCCAGTTTTACACAGATACGCAGTATTTT.

This chain links TRBV5-1 with TRBJ1-1; D remains unclear. Trimming took 0 bases from V and 4 from J, leaving 10 bases between them. This CDR3 has 14 residues. From germline, CDR1 is SGHRS and CDR2 YFSETQ. CDR3 nucleotides: TGCGCCAGCAGCTTGGTCGATGTAGGCACTGAAGCTTTCTTT. It yields the protein CASSLVDVGTEAFF.

This chain uses TRBV27 with TRBJ1-2, with no clear D. CDR1 is MNHEY, CDR2 SMNVEV, per germline (reference sequence). This CDR3 contains 16 residues. The V end was cut by 2 bases, the J end by 4 bases, with 17 bases between. DNA of the CDR3: TGTGCCAGCAGTTTAGACCGAGCCCAACCACTCTATGGCTACACCTTC. This sequence encodes CASSLDRAQPLYGYTF.

The chain joins TRBV7-6 to TRBJ2-6, with D tentatively TRBD1 (6 bases). Trimming took 6 bases from V and 0 from J, leaving 12 bases between them. Germline V gene lookup returns CDR1 SGHVS and CDR2 FNYEAQ. The CDR3 is 16 residues long. CDR3 loop: CASRPTGRSGANVLTF. Written as DNA, the CDR3 is TGTGCCAGCAGACCCACAGGGCGCTCTGGGGCCAACGTCCTGACTTTC.

V gene TRBV29-1 combines with J gene TRBJ2-7, with 10 bases matching TRBD2. J was trimmed by 2 bases and V by 5 bases; bases with no gene match: 3. The V gene's germline CDR1 is SQVTM and CDR2 ANQGSEA. The CDR3 runs 13 residues. The CDR3 nucleotides are TGCAGCGTTCTACTAGCGGGGACCTACGAGCAGTACTTC. Translated: CSVLLAGTYEQYF.

V and J are TRBV28 and TRBJ1-3, with D hard to call. V gave up 5 bases and J gave up 5 bases, with 13 bases separating them. Germline V CDR1 and CDR2: MDHEN, SYDVKM. This CDR3 region has 14 residues. CDR3 loop: CASSRYAWRNTIYF. The CDR3 DNA follows: TGTGCCAGCAGTCGTTATGCCTGGAGAAACACCATATATTTT.

V and J are TRBV3-1 and TRBJ2-2; 8 bases fit TRBD1. Germline CDR1 and CDR2: LGHDT and YNNKEL (reference sequence). This CDR3 is 16 amino acids long. V lost 4 bases and J lost 5; bases outside the gene matches: 9. The DNA for the CDR3 is TGTGCCAGCAGCCCCCCCGGACAGGGACGGACCGGGGAGCTGTTTTTT. It encodes CASSPPGQGRTGELFF. The variable domain in full, with the rest retrieved from reference TRBV3-1 and TRBJ2-2, is DTAVSQTPKYLVTQMGNDKSIKCEQNLGHDTMYWYKQDSKKFLKIMFSYNNKELIINETVPNRFSPKSPDKAHLNLHINSLELGDSAVYFCASSPPGQGRTGELFFGEGSRLTVL.

The rearrangement joins TRBV3-1 to TRBJ2-7; 9 bases are a match to TRBD1. The germline V gene has CDR1 LGHDT and CDR2 YNNKEL (reference sequence). V lost 2 bases to trimming and J lost 7 bases; unmatched junction nucleotides: 9. This CDR3 has 15 residues. The CDR3 DNA sequence: TGTGCCAGCAGCCAACCGGACAGGGGCGTACTGGAGCAGTACTTC. Translation: CASSQPDRGVLEQYF.

V and J are TRBV12-3 or TRBV12-4 and TRBJ1-1, with a weak D call TRBD1 (6 bases). Trimming removed 7 bases from V and 6 bases from J, with 18 bases in between. The CDR3 contains 14 residues. CDR3: CASTSQGDSAEAFF. CDR3 DNA: TGTGCCAGCACTTCACAGGGTGATTCGGCTGAAGCTTTCTTT.

The chain employs TRBV12-3 or TRBV12-4 and TRBJ1-4; TRBD1 is a possible D gene (5 bases). V dropped 3 bases and J dropped 8 bases, with 13 bases sitting between them. This CDR3 contains 14 residues. The chain's CDR3 is CASSLGRPGEKLFF. The CDR3 DNA sequence: TGTGCCAGCAGTTTGGGCAGGCCAGGGGAAAAACTGTTTTTT.